This paragraph covers one T cell receptor (beta chain) sequence. In the same sample, other DNA sequences code for this CDR3. This record comes from a study of blood T cell repertoires in COVID-19. Per the study methods: Amplification of reference gene primers was used by the study to estimate nucleated cell counts. TCRdb's copy holds only in-frame clones and misses some; the assay was immunoSEQ multiplex PCR. The V and J calls and clone size come from that table; D and trimming were worked out from the DNA. Among approximately 440,000 clones listed, about 90% were seen once. V lost 6 bases and J 0 bases, leaving 6 bases between the germline ends. CDR3 length equals 12 residues. Per the germline V gene, CDR1 is SQVTM and CDR2 is ANQGSEA.

The chain is built from TRBV29-1 and TRBJ1-3; unclear D gene. This TCR came from a man aged 18 to 29 who had recovered from COVID-19. The sample taken for sequencing was PBMCs or T cells enriched from blood (not recorded which). DNA of the CDR3: TGCAGCGTCTCGGGCTCTGGAAACACCATATATTTT. It yields the protein CSVSGSGNTIYF. Full variable domain (remainder filled in from reference TRBV29-1 and TRBJ1-3): SAVISQKPSRDICQRGTSLTIQCQVDSQVTMMFWYRQQPGQSLTLIATANQGSEATYESGFVIDKFPISRPNLTFSTLTVSNMSPEDSSIYLCSVSGSGNTIYFGEGSWLTVV.